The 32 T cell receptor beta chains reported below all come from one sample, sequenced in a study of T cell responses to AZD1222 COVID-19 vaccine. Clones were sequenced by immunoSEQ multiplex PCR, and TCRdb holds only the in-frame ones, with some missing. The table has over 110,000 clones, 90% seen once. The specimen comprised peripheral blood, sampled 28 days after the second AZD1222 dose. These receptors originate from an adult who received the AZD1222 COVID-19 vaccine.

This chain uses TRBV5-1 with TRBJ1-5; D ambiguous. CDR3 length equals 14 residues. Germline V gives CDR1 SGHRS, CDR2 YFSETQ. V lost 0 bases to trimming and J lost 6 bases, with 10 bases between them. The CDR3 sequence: CASSLDQAGQPQHF. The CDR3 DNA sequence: TGCGCCAGCAGCTTGGATCAGGCAGGTCAGCCCCAGCATTTT.

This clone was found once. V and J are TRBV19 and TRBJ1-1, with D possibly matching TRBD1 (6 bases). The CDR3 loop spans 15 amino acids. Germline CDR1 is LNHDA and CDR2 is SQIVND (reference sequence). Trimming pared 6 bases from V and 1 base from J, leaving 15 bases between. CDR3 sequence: CASRKTGTRNTEAFF. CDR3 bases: TGTGCCAGTAGAAAAACCGGGACACGGAACACTGAAGCTTTCTTT.

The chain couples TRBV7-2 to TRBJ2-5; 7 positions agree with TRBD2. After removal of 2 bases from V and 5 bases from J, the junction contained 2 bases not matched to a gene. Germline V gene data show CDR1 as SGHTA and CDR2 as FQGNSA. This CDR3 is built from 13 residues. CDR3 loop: CASSLTGGETQYF. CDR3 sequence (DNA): TGTGCCAGCAGCTTAACCGGGGGGGAGACCCAGTACTTC.

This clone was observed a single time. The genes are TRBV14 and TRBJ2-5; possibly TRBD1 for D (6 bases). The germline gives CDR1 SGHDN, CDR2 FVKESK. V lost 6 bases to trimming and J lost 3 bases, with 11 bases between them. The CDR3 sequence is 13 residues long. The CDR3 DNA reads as TGTGCCAGCAGACCGACAGGTGAAGAGACCCAGTACTTC. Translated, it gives CASRPTGEETQYF.

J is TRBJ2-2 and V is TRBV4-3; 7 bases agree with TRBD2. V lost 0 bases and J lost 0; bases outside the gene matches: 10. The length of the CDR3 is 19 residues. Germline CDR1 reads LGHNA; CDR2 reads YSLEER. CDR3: CASSQDDPAGTANTGELFF. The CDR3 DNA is TGCGCCAGCAGCCAAGATGACCCAGCGGGGACCGCGAACACCGGGGAGCTGTTTTTT.

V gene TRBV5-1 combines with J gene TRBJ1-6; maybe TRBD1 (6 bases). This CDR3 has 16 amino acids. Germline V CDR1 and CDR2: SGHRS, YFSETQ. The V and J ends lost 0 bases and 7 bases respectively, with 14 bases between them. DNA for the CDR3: TGCGCCAGCAGCTTGGCCGTAGGAGGGGGGAATTCACCCCTCCACTTT. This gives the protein CASSLAVGGGNSPLHF.

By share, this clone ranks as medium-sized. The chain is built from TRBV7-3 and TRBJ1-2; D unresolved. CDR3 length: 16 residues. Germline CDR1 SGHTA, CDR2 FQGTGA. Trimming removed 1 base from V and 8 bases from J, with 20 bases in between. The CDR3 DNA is TGTGCCAGCAGCTTAAATCCGAGGGCCGTGAGTGGCGGCTACACCTTC. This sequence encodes CASSLNPRAVSGGYTF. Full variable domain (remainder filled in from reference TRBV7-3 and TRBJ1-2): GAGVSQTPSNKVTEKGKYVELRCDPISGHTALYWYRQSLGQGPEFLIYFQGTGAADDSGLPNDRFFAVRPEGSVSTLKIQRTERGDSAVYLCASSLNPRAVSGGYTFGSGTRLTVV.

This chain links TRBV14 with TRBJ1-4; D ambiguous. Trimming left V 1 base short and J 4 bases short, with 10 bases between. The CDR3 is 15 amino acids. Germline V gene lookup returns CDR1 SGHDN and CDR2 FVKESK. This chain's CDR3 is CASSQGGRNNEKLFF. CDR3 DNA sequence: TGTGCCAGCAGCCAAGGTGGCAGGAATAATGAAAAACTGTTTTTT.

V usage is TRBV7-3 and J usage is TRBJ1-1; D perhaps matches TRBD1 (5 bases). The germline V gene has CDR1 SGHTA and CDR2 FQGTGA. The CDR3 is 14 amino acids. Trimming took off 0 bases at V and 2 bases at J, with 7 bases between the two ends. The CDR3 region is CASSLTGGNTEAFF. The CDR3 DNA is TGTGCCAGCAGCTTAACCGGGGGAAACACTGAAGCTTTCTTT. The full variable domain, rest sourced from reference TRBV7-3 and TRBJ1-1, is GAGVSQTPSNKVTEKGKYVELRCDPISGHTALYWYRQSLGQGPEFLIYFQGTGAADDSGLPNDRFFAVRPEGSVSTLKIQRTERGDSAVYLCASSLTGGNTEAFFGQGTRLTVV.

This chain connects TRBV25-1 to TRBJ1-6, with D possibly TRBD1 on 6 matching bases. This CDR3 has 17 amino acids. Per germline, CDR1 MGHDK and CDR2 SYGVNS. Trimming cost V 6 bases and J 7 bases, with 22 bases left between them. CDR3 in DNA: TGTGCCAGCAGCGGCGCGGGGGGCAGAAATAGGAATTCACCCCTCCACTTT. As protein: CASSGAGGRNRNSPLHF. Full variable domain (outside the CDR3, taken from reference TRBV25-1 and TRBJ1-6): EADIYQTPRYLVIGTGKKITLECSQTMGHDKMYWYQQDPGMELHLIHYSYGVNSTEKGDLSSESTVSRIRTEHFPLTLESARPSHTSQYLCASSGAGGRNRNSPLHFGNGTRLTVT.

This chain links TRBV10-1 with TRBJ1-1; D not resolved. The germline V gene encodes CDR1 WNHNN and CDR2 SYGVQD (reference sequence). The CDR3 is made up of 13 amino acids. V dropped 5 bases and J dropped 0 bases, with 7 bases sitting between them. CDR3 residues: CASSRGVNTEAFF. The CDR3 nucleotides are TGCGCCAGCAGTCGCGGTGTGAACACTGAAGCTTTCTTT.

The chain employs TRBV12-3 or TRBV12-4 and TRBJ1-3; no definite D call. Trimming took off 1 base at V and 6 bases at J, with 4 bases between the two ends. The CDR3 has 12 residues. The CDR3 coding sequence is TGTGCCAGCAGTTTAGACTTAAACACCATATATTTT. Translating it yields CASSLDLNTIYF.

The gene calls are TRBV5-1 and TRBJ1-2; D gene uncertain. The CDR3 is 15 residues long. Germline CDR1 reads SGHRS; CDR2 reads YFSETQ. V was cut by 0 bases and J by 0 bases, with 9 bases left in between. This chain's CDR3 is CASSLEGLTNYGYTF. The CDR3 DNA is TGCGCCAGCAGCTTGGAGGGTCTAACTAACTATGGCTACACCTTC.

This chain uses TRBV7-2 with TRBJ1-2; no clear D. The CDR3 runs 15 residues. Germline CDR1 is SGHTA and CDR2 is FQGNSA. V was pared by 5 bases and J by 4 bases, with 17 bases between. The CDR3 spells CASSLYPGQTYGYTF. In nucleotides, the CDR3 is TGTGCCAGCAGCCTATACCCCGGGCAGACCTATGGCTACACCTTC.

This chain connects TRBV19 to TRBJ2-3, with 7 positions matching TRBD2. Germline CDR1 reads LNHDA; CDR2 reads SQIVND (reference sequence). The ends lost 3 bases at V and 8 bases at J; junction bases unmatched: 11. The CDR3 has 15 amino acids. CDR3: CASSIGDYKLGTQYF. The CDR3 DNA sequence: TGTGCCAGTAGTATTGGGGACTACAAGCTAGGTACGCAGTATTTT.

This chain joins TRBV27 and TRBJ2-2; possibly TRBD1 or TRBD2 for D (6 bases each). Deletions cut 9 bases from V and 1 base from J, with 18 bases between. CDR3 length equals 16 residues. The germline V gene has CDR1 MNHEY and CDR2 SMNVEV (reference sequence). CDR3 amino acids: CASRRGAQMNTGELFF. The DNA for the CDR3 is TGTGCCAGTAGAAGGGGGGCCCAAATGAACACCGGGGAGCTGTTTTTT.

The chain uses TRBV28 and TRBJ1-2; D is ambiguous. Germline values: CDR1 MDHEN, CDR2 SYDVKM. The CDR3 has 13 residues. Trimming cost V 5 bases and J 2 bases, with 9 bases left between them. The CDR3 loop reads CASSPGRNYGYTF. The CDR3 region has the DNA TGTGCCAGCAGTCCCGGACGGAACTATGGCTACACCTTC.

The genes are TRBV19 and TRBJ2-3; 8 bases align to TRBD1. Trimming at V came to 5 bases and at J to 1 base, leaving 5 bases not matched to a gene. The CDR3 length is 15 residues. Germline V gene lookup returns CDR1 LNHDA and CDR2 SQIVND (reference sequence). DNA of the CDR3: TGTGCCAGTAGTGTCCAGGGGGCTGGCACAGATACGCAGTATTTT. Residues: CASSVQGAGTDTQYF.

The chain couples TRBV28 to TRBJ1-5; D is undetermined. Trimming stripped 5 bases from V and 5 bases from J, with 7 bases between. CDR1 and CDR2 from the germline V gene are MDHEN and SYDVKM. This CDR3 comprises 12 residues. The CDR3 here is CASSTSHQPQHF. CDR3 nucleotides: TGTGCCAGCAGTACCAGTCATCAGCCCCAGCATTTT.

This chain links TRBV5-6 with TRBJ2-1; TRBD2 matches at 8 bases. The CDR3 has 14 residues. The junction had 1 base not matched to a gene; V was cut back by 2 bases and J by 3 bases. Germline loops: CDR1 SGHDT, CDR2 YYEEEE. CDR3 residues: CASSLLADYNEQFF. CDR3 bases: TGTGCCAGCAGCTTACTAGCGGACTACAATGAGCAGTTCTTC.

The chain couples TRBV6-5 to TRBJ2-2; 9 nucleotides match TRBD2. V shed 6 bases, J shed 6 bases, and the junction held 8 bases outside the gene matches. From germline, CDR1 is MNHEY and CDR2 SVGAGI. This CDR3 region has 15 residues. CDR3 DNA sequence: TGTGCCAGCAGACTAATGGCGGGGGGGCCCGGGGAGCTGTTTTTT. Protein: CASRLMAGGPGELFF.

CDR3: CASSEAYREWDQPQHF. The CDR3 nucleotides read TGTGCCAGCAGTGAAGCCTACAGGGAGTGGGATCAGCCCCAGCATTTT. This chain connects TRBV6-1 to TRBJ1-5; D possibly corresponds to TRBD1 (6 bases). The CDR3 has 16 amino acids. CDR1 and CDR2 (germline): MNHNS, SASEGT. Trimming removed 0 bases at V and 5 bases at J, with 14 bases between.

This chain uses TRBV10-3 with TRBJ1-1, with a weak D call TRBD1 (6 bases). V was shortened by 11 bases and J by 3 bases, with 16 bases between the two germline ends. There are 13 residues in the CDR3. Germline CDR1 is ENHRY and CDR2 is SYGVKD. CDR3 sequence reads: CAVHRDMDTEAFF. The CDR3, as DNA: TGTGCCGTGCACAGGGATATGGACACTGAAGCTTTCTTT.

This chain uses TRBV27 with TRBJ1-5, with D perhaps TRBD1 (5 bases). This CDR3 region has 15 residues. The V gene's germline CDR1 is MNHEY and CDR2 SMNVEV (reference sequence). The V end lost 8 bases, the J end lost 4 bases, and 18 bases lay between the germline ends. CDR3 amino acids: CASASQGAGNQPQHF. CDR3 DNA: TGTGCCAGCGCGTCCCAAGGGGCGGGGAATCAGCCCCAGCATTTT.

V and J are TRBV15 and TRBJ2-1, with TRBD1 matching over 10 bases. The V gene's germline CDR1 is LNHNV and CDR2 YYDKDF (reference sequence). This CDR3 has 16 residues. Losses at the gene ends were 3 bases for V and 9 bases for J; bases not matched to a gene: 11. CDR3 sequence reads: CATSRAGTGVRGEQFF. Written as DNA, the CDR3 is TGTGCCACCAGCAGGGCCGGGACAGGGGTGAGGGGTGAGCAGTTCTTC.

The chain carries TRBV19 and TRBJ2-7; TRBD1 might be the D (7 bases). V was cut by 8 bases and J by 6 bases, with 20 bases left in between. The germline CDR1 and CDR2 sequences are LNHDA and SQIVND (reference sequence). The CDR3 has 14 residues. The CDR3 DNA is TGTGCCAGTCGGCGGGACAGCCCCATGGGCGAGCAGTACTTC. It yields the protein CASRRDSPMGEQYF.

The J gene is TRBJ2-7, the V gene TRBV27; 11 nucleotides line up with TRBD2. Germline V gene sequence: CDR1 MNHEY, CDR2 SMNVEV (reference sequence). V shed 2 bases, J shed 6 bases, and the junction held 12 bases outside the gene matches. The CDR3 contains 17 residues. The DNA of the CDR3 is TGTGCCAGCAGTTTACGTCGCCCGGGGCTAGCGGGGGGCGAGCAGTACTTC. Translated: CASSLRRPGLAGGEQYF.

The CDR3 loop is CATSSQTSFEAFF. CDR3 nucleotides: TGTGCCACCAGCAGCCAAACAAGTTTCGAAGCTTTCTTT. This chain uses TRBV15 with TRBJ1-1; no firm D call. CDR1 is LNHNV, CDR2 YYDKDF, per germline (reference sequence). This CDR3 has 13 amino acids. Trimming took off 3 bases at V and 8 bases at J, with 13 bases between the two ends.

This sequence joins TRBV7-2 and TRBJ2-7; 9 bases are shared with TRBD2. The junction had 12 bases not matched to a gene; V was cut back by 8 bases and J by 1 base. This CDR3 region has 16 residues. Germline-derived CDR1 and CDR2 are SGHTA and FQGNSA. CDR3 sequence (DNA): TGTGCCAGCCGGGGAGCGGGAGGTGCAACGTCCTACGAGCAGTACTTC. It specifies CASRGAGGATSYEQYF.

DNA of the CDR3: TGCGCCAGCAGTCAAAGTGGTCCGCTGTTGGGCTACGAGCAGTACTTC. Its protein is CASSQSGPLLGYEQYF. The rearrangement joins TRBV23-1 to TRBJ2-7; D unclear. TRBV23-1 is an ORF for which the function is uncertain. V lost 2 bases to trimming and J lost 3 bases, with 17 bases between them. The CDR3 spans 16 residues.

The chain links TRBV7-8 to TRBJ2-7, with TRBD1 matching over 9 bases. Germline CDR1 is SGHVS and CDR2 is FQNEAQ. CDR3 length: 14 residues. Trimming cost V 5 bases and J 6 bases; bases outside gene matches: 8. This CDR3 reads CASSPGTGRGEQYV. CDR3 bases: TGTGCCAGCAGCCCCGGGACAGGGAGAGGCGAGCAGTACGTC.

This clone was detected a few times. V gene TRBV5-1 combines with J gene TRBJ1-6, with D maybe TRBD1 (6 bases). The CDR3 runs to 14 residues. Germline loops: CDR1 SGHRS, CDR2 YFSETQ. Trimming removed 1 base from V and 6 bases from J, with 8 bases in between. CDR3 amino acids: CASSLLGANSPLHF. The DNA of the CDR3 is TGCGCCAGCAGCTTGCTGGGGGCTAATTCACCCCTCCACTTT.